This T cell receptor beta chain was captured in a study of T cell responses to AZD1222 COVID-19 vaccine. General study findings and limits: CD4 TCRs associated with vaccination spanned spike, dominating at 160-218 and 743-854.

As regards this clone: The antigen is unknown.

Here immunoSEQ multiplex PCR was the method, and the copy in TCRdb shows in-frame clones only, minus some. The table shows over 100,000 clones, with 85% to 95% occurring only once. This CDR3 contains 17 residues. Trimming removed 3 bases from V and 6 bases from J, with 22 bases in between. The clonotype comes from an adult in good health. The sequenced sample was peripheral blood, obtained on day 0 of AZD1222 vaccination. The chain carries TRBV5-3 and TRBJ1-5, with a tentative D call TRBD1 (6 bases). TRBV5-3 is labeled an ORF, and its function is uncertain. The CDR3 region is CARSSHCPTGSIQPQHF. CDR3 DNA: TGTGCCAGAAGCTCCCACTGCCCCACAGGGTCTATTCAGCCCCAGCATTTT.